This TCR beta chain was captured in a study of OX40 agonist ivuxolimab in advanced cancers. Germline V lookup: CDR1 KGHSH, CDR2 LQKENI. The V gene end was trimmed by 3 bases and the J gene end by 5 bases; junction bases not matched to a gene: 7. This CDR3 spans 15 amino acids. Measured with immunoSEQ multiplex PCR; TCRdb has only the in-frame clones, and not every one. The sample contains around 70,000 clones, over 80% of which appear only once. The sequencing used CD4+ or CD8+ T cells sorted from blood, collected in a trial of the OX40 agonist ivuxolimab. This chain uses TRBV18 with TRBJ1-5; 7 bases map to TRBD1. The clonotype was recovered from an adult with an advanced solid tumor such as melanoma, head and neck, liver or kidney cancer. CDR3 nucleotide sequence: TGTGCCAGCTCACCTCTGACAGGGATACATCAGCCCCAGCATTTT. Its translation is CASSPLTGIHQPQHF.